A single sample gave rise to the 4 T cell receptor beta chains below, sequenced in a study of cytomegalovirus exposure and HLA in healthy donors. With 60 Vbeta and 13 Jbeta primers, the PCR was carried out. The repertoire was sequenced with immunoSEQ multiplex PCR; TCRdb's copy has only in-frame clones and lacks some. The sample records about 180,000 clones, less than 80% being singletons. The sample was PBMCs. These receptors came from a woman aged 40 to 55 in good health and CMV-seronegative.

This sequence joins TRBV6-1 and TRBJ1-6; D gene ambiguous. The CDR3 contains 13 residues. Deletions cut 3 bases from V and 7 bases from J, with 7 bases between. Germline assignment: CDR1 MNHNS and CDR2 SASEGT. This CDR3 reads CASSDLRNSPLHF. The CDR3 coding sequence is TGTGCCAGCAGTGACCTCAGGAATTCACCCCTCCACTTT.

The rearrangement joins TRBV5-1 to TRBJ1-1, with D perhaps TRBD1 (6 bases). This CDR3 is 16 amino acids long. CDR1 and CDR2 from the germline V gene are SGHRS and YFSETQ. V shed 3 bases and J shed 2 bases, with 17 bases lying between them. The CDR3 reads CASSYPNWTANTEAFF. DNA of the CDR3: TGCGCCAGCAGCTACCCGAACTGGACAGCCAACACTGAAGCTTTCTTT.

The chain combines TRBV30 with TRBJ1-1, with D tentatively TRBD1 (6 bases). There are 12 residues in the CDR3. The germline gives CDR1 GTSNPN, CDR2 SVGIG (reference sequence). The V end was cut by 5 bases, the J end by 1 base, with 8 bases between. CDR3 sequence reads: CAWGQSNTEAFF. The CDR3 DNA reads TGTGCCTGGGGACAGTCGAACACTGAAGCTTTCTTT.

CDR3 in amino acids: CSVNKQGGYGYTF. Here the CDR3 DNA reads TGCAGCGTAAATAAACAGGGGGGCTATGGCTACACCTTC. The V gene is TRBV29-1, the J gene TRBJ1-2; 8 nucleotides line up with TRBD1. V was pared by 6 bases and J by 4 bases, with 7 bases of the junction left unmatched. Germline V gene sequence: CDR1 SQVTM, CDR2 ANQGSEA. CDR3 length: 13 residues. Drawing the rest from reference TRBV29-1 and TRBJ1-2, the complete variable domain is SAVISQKPSRDICQRGTSLTIQCQVDSQVTMMFWYRQQPGQSLTLIATANQGSEATYESGFVIDKFPISRPNLTFSTLTVSNMSPEDSSIYLCSVNKQGGYGYTFGSGTRLTVV.